A single sample is the source of the 32 T cell receptor beta chains below, sequenced in a study of shared clonotypes between healthy human individuals. Using immunoSEQ multiplex PCR, the repertoire was profiled, and TCRdb retains in-frame clones only, with some absent. The sample lists more than 1 million clones, approximately 80% seen once, with roughly 0.56% in the top ten. Sequenced sample: memory CD4+ T cells from PBMCs. The subset denotes: CD45RA-negative fraction. The receptor source for this set is a man younger than 35 in good health. Some clones in this sample may be carry-over from other donors' samples.

A few counts support this clone. This chain uses TRBV29-1 with TRBJ1-1; 10 bases are a match to TRBD1. With 7 bases clipped from V and 11 bases from J, the junction kept 7 bases outside the gene matches. The length of the CDR3 is 11 residues. Per germline, CDR1 SQVTM and CDR2 ANQGSEA. This CDR3 is CSAGTGEVAFF. The CDR3 bases are TGCAGCGCCGGGACAGGGGAGGTTGCTTTCTTT.

This clone was counted ten times or more. The rearrangement joins TRBV27 to TRBJ1-2, with D possibly matching TRBD1 (6 bases). The CDR3 is 14 residues long. V lost 6 bases and J lost 8, with 19 bases in between. Germline V lookup: CDR1 MNHEY, CDR2 SMNVEV (reference sequence). The CDR3 loop reads CASSLSGGSGGYTF. CDR3 bases: TGTGCCAGCAGCCTCTCGGGGGGCTCGGGGGGCTACACCTTC.

This chain links TRBV5-8 with TRBJ2-1; 7 bases match TRBD2. The CDR3 is made up of 15 amino acids. From germline, CDR1 is SGHTS and CDR2 YDEGEE. J lost 0 bases, V lost 4 bases, and 4 bases had no gene match. The CDR3 DNA follows: TGTGCCAGCAGCGTCCTAGCGGTCTCCTACAATGAGCAGTTCTTC. It encodes CASSVLAVSYNEQFF.

This sequence joins TRBV4-1 and TRBJ2-5; 12 bases fit TRBD2. V lost 1 base and J lost 5; bases outside the gene matches: 5. This CDR3 region has 16 residues. Germline V gene data show CDR1 as MGHRA and CDR2 as YSYEKL. This chain's CDR3 is CASSQGLAGELETQYF. The CDR3 DNA sequence: TGCGCCAGCAGCCAAGGACTAGCGGGAGAGTTGGAGACCCAGTACTTC.

This clone was seen more than once but under ten times. The chain joins TRBV2 to TRBJ2-7, with D possibly TRBD2 on 5 matching bases. Germline V CDR1 and CDR2: SNHLY, FYNNEI. The V gene lost 6 bases and the J gene lost 1 base, with 10 bases spanning the gap. The CDR3 consists of 13 residues. The CDR3 DNA reads TGTGCCAGCAGGCGGACTTTATCCTACGAGCAGTACTTC. Its translation: CASRRTLSYEQYF.

This sequence joins TRBV19 and TRBJ1-1, with TRBD1 as a possible D gene (5 bases). The CDR3 contains 14 residues. Germline V gene lookup returns CDR1 LNHDA and CDR2 SQIVND (reference sequence). Trimming took off 3 bases at V and 1 base at J, with 9 bases between the two ends. CDR3 coding DNA: TGTGCCAGTAGTATGCGGCAGGGGAACACTGAAGCTTTCTTT. Its translation is CASSMRQGNTEAFF.

The V and J genes are TRBV6-1 and TRBJ2-7, with 7 bases fitting TRBD1. The CDR3 has 14 residues. The germline V gene encodes CDR1 MNHNS and CDR2 SASEGT. V lost 11 bases, J lost 1 base, and 11 bases stayed unmatched. The CDR3: CASSLTGQSYEQYF. The CDR3 DNA sequence: TGTGCCTCCAGCCTAACGGGACAGTCCTACGAGCAGTACTTC.

This sequence joins TRBV2 and TRBJ1-2, with no clear D. Germline V gives CDR1 SNHLY, CDR2 FYNNEI. There are 13 residues in the CDR3. Trimming pared 6 bases from V and 0 bases from J, leaving 8 bases between. DNA for the CDR3: TGTGCCAGCAGCCCAACAGCTAACTATGGCTACACCTTC. As protein: CASSPTANYGYTF. Using reference TRBV2 and TRBJ1-2 for the parts outside the CDR3, the full variable domain is EPEVTQTPSHQVTQMGQEVILRCVPISNHLYFYWYRQILGQKVEFLVSFYNNEISEKSEIFDDQFSVERPDGSNFTLKIRSTKLEDSAMYFCASSPTANYGYTFGSGTRLTVV.

The chain recombines TRBV28 with TRBJ2-7; weak D call: TRBD1 (7 bases). The V end was cut by 4 bases, the J end by 2 bases, with 24 bases between. Per germline, CDR1 MDHEN and CDR2 SYDVKM. The CDR3 runs 18 residues. As DNA, the CDR3 is TGTGCCAGCAGTTCTAACCTCTGGCAGGGGGGTTTCACCTACGAGCAGTACTTC. It is translated as CASSSNLWQGGFTYEQYF.

The rearrangement joins TRBV30 to TRBJ1-1; weak D call: TRBD1 (6 bases). From germline, CDR1 is GTSNPN and CDR2 SVGIG (reference sequence). Trimming shortened V by 8 bases and J by 5 bases, and 18 bases separated the two germline ends. CDR3 length: 13 residues. CDR3 protein: CAGWDMGETEAFF. The DNA for the CDR3 is TGTGCCGGATGGGACATGGGGGAGACTGAAGCTTTCTTT.

The V and J genes are TRBV11-2 and TRBJ2-7; D is perhaps TRBD1 (5 bases). The germline V gene has CDR1 SGHAT and CDR2 FQNNGV. The CDR3 has 14 amino acids. Trimming took 2 bases from V and 5 from J, leaving 13 bases between them. The CDR3 sequence: CASSLRRVSHEQYF. The CDR3 region has the DNA TGTGCCAGCAGCTTACGCAGGGTGTCCCACGAGCAGTACTTC.

The V gene is TRBV4-3, the J gene TRBJ1-4, with TRBD1 identical over 7 bases. The J segment lost 8 bases and the V segment lost 4 bases, leaving 10 bases of the junction unmatched. In germline, CDR1 is LGHNA, CDR2 YSLEER. The CDR3 has 15 amino acids. Written as DNA, the CDR3 is TGCGCCAGCAGCCGAGAGACAGGGAAGGAAGAAAAACTGTTTTTT. It specifies CASSRETGKEEKLFF.

This clone has just a few counts. One junction end disagrees with the germline gene, perhaps due to a read error. V usage is TRBV7-8 and J usage is TRBJ2-7; possibly TRBD1 for D (6 bases). The CDR3 runs 14 residues. Per the germline V gene, CDR1 is SGHVS and CDR2 is FQNEAQ. CDR3 sequence reads: CASSLGPTQGPTHF. In DNA, the CDR3 is TGTGCCAGCAGCTTAGGCCCAACACAGGGACCTACCCACTTC. The whole variable domain, filled in from reference TRBV7-8 and TRBJ2-7, reads GAGVSQSPRYKVAKRGQDVALRCDPISGHVSLFWYQQALGQGPEFLTYFQNEAQLDKSGLPSDRFFAERPEGSVSTLKIQRTQQEDSAVYLCASSLGPTQGPTHFGPGTRLTVT.

The V gene is TRBV4-1, the J gene TRBJ1-3; D is undetermined. The germline V and J ends were trimmed by 1 base and 2 bases, with 15 bases remaining between them. The CDR3 covers 17 residues. Germline lookup yields CDR1 MGHRA and CDR2 YSYEKL. The CDR3 loop is CASSQVPYTQPGNTIYF. Here the CDR3 DNA reads TGCGCCAGCAGCCAAGTCCCCTATACACAACCTGGAAACACCATATATTTT.

The chain is built from TRBV7-2 and TRBJ1-5; D remains unclear. CDR1 and CDR2 (germline): SGHTA, FQGNSA. This CDR3 comprises 14 residues. V was clipped by 3 bases and J by 0 bases, with 6 bases between them. The CDR3 coding sequence is TGTGCCAGCAGCTTCGATCATAGCAATCAGCCCCAGCATTTT. It specifies CASSFDHSNQPQHF.

This clone was observed a few times. V and J are TRBV9 and TRBJ2-1; D not certain. The CDR3 is 15 amino acids. The germline V and J ends were trimmed by 3 bases and 1 base, with 11 bases remaining between them. Germline CDR1 and CDR2: SGDLS and YYNGEE. The CDR3 spells CASSAQVSSYNEQFF. CDR3 DNA: TGTGCCAGCAGCGCCCAGGTGTCTTCCTACAATGAGCAGTTCTTC.

The rearrangement joins TRBV30 to TRBJ2-5, with a weak D call TRBD2 (5 bases). Germline loops: CDR1 GTSNPN, CDR2 SVGIG (reference sequence). The CDR3 totals 11 residues. Trimming shortened V by 0 bases and J by 11 bases, and 10 bases separated the two germline ends. The DNA of the CDR3 is TGTGCCTGGAGTGTACAAGCGGAGCAGTACTTC. Translated: CAWSVQAEQYF.

Worth noting for this clone: The same CDR3 is also encoded by other DNA sequences in this sample. The chain combines TRBV28 with TRBJ1-2; 7 nucleotides line up with TRBD1. Germline CDR1 is MDHEN and CDR2 is SYDVKM. The V and J ends lost 5 bases and 8 bases, in that order; junction bases with no gene match: 11. CDR3 length equals 14 residues. CDR3 protein: CASSLRQGYLGYTF. DNA of the CDR3: TGTGCCAGCAGTCTAAGACAGGGCTATCTAGGCTACACCTTC.

The chain joins TRBV7-9 to TRBJ2-2, with D perhaps TRBD2 (6 bases). CDR1 is SEHNR, CDR2 FQNEAQ, per germline (reference sequence). The length of the CDR3 is 14 residues. V was shortened by 5 bases and J by 10 bases, with 17 bases between the two germline ends. The CDR3 region is CASSPGVREEELFF. The CDR3, as DNA: TGTGCCAGCAGCCCGGGGGTACGAGAAGAGGAGCTGTTTTTT.

The V call is TRBV29-1, the J call TRBJ1-2; D not resolved. The CDR3 is made up of 11 amino acids. V gave up 4 bases and J gave up 6 bases, with 9 bases separating them. In germline, CDR1 is SQVTM, CDR2 ANQGSEA. DNA for the CDR3: TGCAGCGTTGCCCGGGAGAATGGCTACACCTTC. Residues: CSVARENGYTF.

Regarding this clone: At the DNA level, this CDR3 is encoded by other sequences in the same sample as well. V and J are TRBV9 and TRBJ2-3; TRBD2 might be the D (5 bases). The CDR3 length is 15 residues. V was trimmed by 0 bases and J by 4 bases, leaving 12 bases between them. Germline assignment: CDR1 SGDLS and CDR2 YYNGEE. Here the CDR3 DNA reads TGTGCCAGCAGCGTAGTGTCTAGCCGAGCAGATACGCAGTATTTT. Translating gives CASSVVSSRADTQYF.

The sample holds one count of this clone. Other DNA sequences in this sample translate to the same CDR3. CDR3 in DNA: TGCAGCGTTGTATTCTACACCGGGGAGCTGTTTTTT. Protein: CSVVFYTGELFF. The chain is built from TRBV29-1 and TRBJ2-2; D is unresolved. Germline V CDR1 and CDR2: SQVTM, ANQGSEA. V was pared by 4 bases and J by 3 bases, with 6 bases between. CDR3 size: 12 residues.

The rearrangement links TRBV5-5 to TRBJ1-5; D is unclear. V was trimmed by 0 bases and J by 0 bases, leaving 7 bases between them. This CDR3 is built from 15 residues. Germline values: CDR1 SGHKS, CDR2 YYEKEE (reference sequence). For the CDR3, the DNA is TGTGCCAGCAGCTTGGTAGGCTATAGCAATCAGCCCCAGCATTTT. It yields the protein CASSLVGYSNQPQHF.

The gene calls are TRBV6-4 and TRBJ1-3; D remains ambiguous. Germline CDR1 reads MRHNA; CDR2 reads SNTAGT. The CDR3 has 11 residues. V was pared by 7 bases and J by 8 bases, with 9 bases between. This CDR3 is CASTSLHTIYF. CDR3 nucleotide sequence: TGTGCCAGCACTTCACTCCACACCATATATTTT.

This chain links TRBV18 with TRBJ1-4, with D tentatively TRBD1 (6 bases). The V gene lost 0 bases and the J gene lost 7 bases, with 15 bases spanning the gap. Germline V gives CDR1 KGHSH, CDR2 LQKENI. The CDR3 is 16 amino acids. The CDR3 sequence is CASSPPPGVVGEKLFF. Written as DNA, the CDR3 is TGTGCCAGCTCACCACCCCCAGGGGTCGTGGGTGAAAAACTGTTTTTT.

The CDR3 here is CASTVGGGSTEAFF. CDR3 nucleotides: TGTGCCAGCACTGTAGGCGGTGGGAGCACTGAAGCTTTCTTT. V gene TRBV2 combines with J gene TRBJ1-1; D not certain. This CDR3 contains 14 residues. Germline CDR1 reads SNHLY; CDR2 reads FYNNEI. Trimming took 7 bases from V and 4 from J, leaving 16 bases between them.

Ten or more counts support this clone. Other nucleotide sequences from this sample produce the same CDR3. The gene calls are TRBV20-1 and TRBJ2-3; unclear D gene. Germline V gives CDR1 DFQATT, CDR2 SNEGSKA (reference sequence). The CDR3 length is 11 residues. Trimming stripped 3 bases from V and 1 base from J, with 2 bases between. CDR3 sequence: CSASRTDTQYF. CDR3 sequence (DNA): TGCAGTGCTAGTCGCACAGATACGCAGTATTTT.

In regard to this clone: With a much larger clone just one base away, this may be a read error. Different DNA sequences within this sample yield the same CDR3. The rearrangement links TRBV30 to TRBJ1-1, with D tentatively TRBD1 (5 bases). Trimming pared 0 bases from V and 2 bases from J, leaving 7 bases between. The CDR3 spans 13 residues. CDR1 and CDR2 from the germline V gene are GTSNPN and SVGIG (reference sequence). The CDR3 spells CAWSVGVNTEAFF. CDR3 coding DNA: TGTGCCTGGAGTGTAGGGGTAAACACTGAAGCTTTCTTT.

The sample holds one count of this clone. This chain connects TRBV30 to TRBJ1-5, with D tentatively TRBD1 (6 bases). Germline loops: CDR1 GTSNPN, CDR2 SVGIG (reference sequence). This CDR3 has 15 amino acids. Deletions cut 5 bases from V and 2 bases from J, with 16 bases between. CDR3 DNA sequence: TGTGCCTGGGGTCCCATGGGGGCCGGCAATCAGCCCCAGCATTTT. The encoded protein is CAWGPMGAGNQPQHF.

The chain employs TRBV27 and TRBJ1-5, with TRBD1 matching 7 bases. The CDR3 has 15 residues. CDR1 MNHEY and CDR2 SMNVEV come from the germline V gene (reference sequence). Trimming removed 2 bases from V and 7 bases from J; junction bases left unmatched: 8. CDR3 in DNA: TGTGCCAGCAGTTTAGAGCCAGGGGGGATGCAGCCCCAGCATTTT. Translating gives CASSLEPGGMQPQHF.

V is TRBV4-2 and J is TRBJ2-7; the D is unclear. The CDR3 is 12 amino acids. Per the germline V gene, CDR1 is LGHNA and CDR2 is YNFKEQ. The V end was cut by 4 bases, the J end by 2 bases, with 6 bases between. The CDR3 reads CASSRPAYEQYF. Written as DNA, the CDR3 is TGTGCCAGCAGCCGGCCTGCCTACGAGCAGTACTTC.

This sequence joins TRBV5-1 and TRBJ2-1; D could derive from TRBD1 or TRBD2 (6 bases each). Trimming took off 2 bases at V and 9 bases at J, with 18 bases between the two ends. There are 15 residues in the CDR3. The germline V gene has CDR1 SGHRS and CDR2 YFSETQ. CDR3 nucleotides: TGCGCCAGCAGCTTAGGGCAGGGGACTGGGGGTGAGCAGTTCTTC. This gives the protein CASSLGQGTGGEQFF.